This T cell receptor beta chain was recorded in a study of Ad26.COV2.S vaccination and SARS-CoV-2 variants. As to treatment: some 20 received Ad26.COV2.S at low or high dose, single or two shots; five or six received placebo; per-sample allocation not given. Sampling occurred on day 63 after the first vaccine or placebo injection. SARS-CoV-2 spike from the Wuhan strain was encoded by the vaccine, an Ad26 vector. With 0 bases clipped from V and 2 bases from J, the junction kept 6 bases outside the gene matches. The CDR3 sequence is 16 residues long. From germline, CDR1 is SGDLS and CDR2 YYNGEE. The method was immunoSEQ multiplex PCR; TCRdb's version includes in-frame clones alone and lacks a portion of them. Of about 330,000 clones listed, approximately 87% are singletons.

Sequences were derived from peripheral blood, sampled in a trial of Ad26.COV2.S vaccine versus placebo. The chain links TRBV9 to TRBJ2-5; TRBD2 matches at 8 bases. The sequence came from a person aged 18-65 years who received the Ad26.COV2.S COVID-19 vaccine or a placebo. The CDR3: CASSVAVAGGQETQYF. The CDR3 DNA follows: TGTGCCAGCAGCGTAGCGGTGGCGGGGGGACAAGAGACCCAGTACTTC.